The present T cell receptor beta chain was sequenced within a study of T cells in women clearing cervical HPV infection. The junction had 4 bases not matched to a gene; V was cut back by 4 bases and J by 1 base. The CDR3 is made up of 15 amino acids. Germline assignment: CDR1 LNHDA and CDR2 SQIVND (reference sequence). A word on this clone: The read falls 3 residues short of the CDR3 end, and the missing part is taken from the germline J gene.

The assay was immunoSEQ multiplex PCR, and TCRdb's table has in-frame clones only and misses some. Its listing shows 20,000 to 25,000 clones. This TCR was sampled from a woman aged 18 to 69 with a cervical HPV16 infection that either progressed to CIN3+ or cleared (not recorded which). The V and J genes are TRBV19 and TRBJ2-3, with 8 bases lining up with TRBD1. The specimen sequenced was blood buffy coat. CDR3 amino acids: CASSTGTGGTDTQYF. The DNA read from the CDR3 is TGTGCCAGTAGTACCGGGACAGGAGGCACAGATACG.